This T cell receptor (beta chain) was sequenced during a study of control samples from healthy donors and cancer patients. The repertoire was sequenced with immunoSEQ multiplex PCR; TCRdb's copy has only in-frame clones and lacks some. The repertoire has over 30,000 clones, roughly nine tenths of them found once; the top ten carry under 2%. The germline CDR1 and CDR2 sequences are SGHNT and YYREEE (reference sequence). V trimming: 3 bases; J trimming: 5 bases; junction bases outside the gene matches: 3. There are 13 residues in the CDR3. Sequencing was performed on PBMCs. This sequence was found in a middle-aged woman with lung cancer. The rearrangement links TRBV5-4 to TRBJ1-2; 8 bases align to TRBD1. CDR3 bases: TGTGCCAGCAGCTGGGGGACAGGTTATGGCTACACCTTC. As protein: CASSWGTGYGYTF. The whole variable domain, filled in from reference TRBV5-4 and TRBJ1-2, reads ETGVTQSPTHLIKTRGQQVTLRCSSQSGHNTVSWYQQALGQGPQFIFQYYREEENGRGNFPPRFSGLQFPNYSSELNVNALELDDSALYLCASSWGTGYGYTFGSGTRLTVV.